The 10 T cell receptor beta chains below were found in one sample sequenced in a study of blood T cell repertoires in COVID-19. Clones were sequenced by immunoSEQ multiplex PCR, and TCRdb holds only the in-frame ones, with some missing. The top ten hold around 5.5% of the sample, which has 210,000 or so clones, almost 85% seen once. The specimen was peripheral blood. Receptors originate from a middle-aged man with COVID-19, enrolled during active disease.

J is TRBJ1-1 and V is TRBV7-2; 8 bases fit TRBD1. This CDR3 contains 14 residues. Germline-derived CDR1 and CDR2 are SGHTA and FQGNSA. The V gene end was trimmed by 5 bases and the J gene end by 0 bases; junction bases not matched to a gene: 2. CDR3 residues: CASSVDRVNTEAFF. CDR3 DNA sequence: TGTGCCAGCAGCGTGGACAGGGTGAACACTGAAGCTTTCTTT.

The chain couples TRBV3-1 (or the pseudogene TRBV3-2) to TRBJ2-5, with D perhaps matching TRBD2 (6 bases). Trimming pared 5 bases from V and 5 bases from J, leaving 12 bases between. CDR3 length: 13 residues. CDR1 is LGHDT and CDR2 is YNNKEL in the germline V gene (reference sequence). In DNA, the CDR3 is TGTGCCAGCAGCGGCCGCGGGGCGGAGACCCAGTACTTC. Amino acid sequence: CASSGRGAETQYF.

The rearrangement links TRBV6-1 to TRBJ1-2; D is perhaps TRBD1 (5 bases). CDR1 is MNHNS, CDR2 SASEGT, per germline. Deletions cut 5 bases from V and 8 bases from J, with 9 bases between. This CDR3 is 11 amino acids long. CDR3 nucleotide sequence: TGTGCCAGCAGTTATGACAGAGGCTACACCTTC. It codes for CASSYDRGYTF.

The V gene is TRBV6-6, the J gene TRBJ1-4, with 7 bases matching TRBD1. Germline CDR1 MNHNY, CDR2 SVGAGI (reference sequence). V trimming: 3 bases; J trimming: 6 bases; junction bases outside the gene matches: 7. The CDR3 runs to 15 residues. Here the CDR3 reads CASSYRQGRDEKLFF. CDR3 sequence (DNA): TGTGCCAGCAGTTATCGACAGGGCCGGGATGAAAAACTGTTTTTT.

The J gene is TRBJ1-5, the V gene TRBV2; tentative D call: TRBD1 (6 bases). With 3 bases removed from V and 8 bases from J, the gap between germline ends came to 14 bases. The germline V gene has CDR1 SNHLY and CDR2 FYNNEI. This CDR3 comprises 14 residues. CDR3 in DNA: TGTGCCAGCAGTGAGCGGGGGGCTGGGGAGCCCCAGCATTTT. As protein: CASSERGAGEPQHF.

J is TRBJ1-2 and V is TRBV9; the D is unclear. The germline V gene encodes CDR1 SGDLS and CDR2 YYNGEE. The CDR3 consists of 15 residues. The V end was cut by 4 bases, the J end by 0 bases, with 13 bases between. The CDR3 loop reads CASSQDPGANYGYTF. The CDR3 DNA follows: TGTGCCAGCAGCCAAGACCCCGGAGCTAACTATGGCTACACCTTC.

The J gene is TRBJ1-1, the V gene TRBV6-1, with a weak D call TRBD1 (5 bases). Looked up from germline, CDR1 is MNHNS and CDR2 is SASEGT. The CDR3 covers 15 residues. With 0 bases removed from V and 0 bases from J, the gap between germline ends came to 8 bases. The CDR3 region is CASSEAGGMNTEAFF. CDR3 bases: TGTGCCAGCAGTGAAGCGGGGGGAATGAACACTGAAGCTTTCTTT.

The CDR3 bases are TGTGCCAGCAGACCTAGCGGGCGGAGTGAGACCCAGTACTTC. Translating it yields CASRPSGRSETQYF. This chain joins TRBV28 and TRBJ2-5; the match to TRBD2 covers 8 bases. CDR1 is MDHEN, CDR2 SYDVKM, per germline. The CDR3 spans 14 residues. Germline trimming cut 6 bases from V and 5 bases from J; bases unmatched to any gene: 8.

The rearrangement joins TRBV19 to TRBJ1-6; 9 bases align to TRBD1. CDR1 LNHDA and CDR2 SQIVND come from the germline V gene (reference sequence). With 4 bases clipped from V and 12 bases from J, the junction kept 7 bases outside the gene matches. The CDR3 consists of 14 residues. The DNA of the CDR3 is TGTGCCAGTAGTACCAACAGGGGGCAGGGACCCCTCCACTTT. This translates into CASSTNRGQGPLHF.

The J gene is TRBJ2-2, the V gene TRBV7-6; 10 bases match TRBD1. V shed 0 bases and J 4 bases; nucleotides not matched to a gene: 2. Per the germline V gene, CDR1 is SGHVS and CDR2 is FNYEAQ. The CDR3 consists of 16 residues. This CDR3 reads CASSLAGTGVTGELFF. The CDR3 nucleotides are TGTGCCAGCAGCTTAGCCGGGACAGGGGTCACCGGGGAGCTGTTTTTT. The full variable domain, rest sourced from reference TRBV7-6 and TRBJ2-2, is GAGVSQSPRYKVTKRGQDVALRCDPISGHVSLYWYRQALGQGPEFLTYFNYEAQQDKSGLPNDRFSAERPEGSISTLTIQRTEQRDSAMYRCASSLAGTGVTGELFFGEGSRLTVL.